Included here is one T cell receptor (beta chain) sequence, with context. The data derive from a study of blood T cell repertoires in COVID-19. Repertoires were generated with immunoSEQ multiplex PCR, while TCRdb's copy carries only in-frame clones and drops some. The data show 100,000 to 150,000 clones, around 81% seen once. Sequencing used peripheral blood. The clonotype originates from a woman in her fifties or sixties with acute or convalescent COVID-19.

The CDR3 DNA reads as TGTGCCAGCAGTGGATTTGTACCGGGACAGGGAGATTCACCCCTCCACTTT. Residues: CASSGFVPGQGDSPLHF. The J gene is TRBJ1-6, the V gene TRBV2, with 9 bases identical to TRBD1. Germline CDR1 and CDR2: SNHLY and FYNNEI. The CDR3 loop spans 17 amino acids. V lost 4 bases to trimming and J lost 8 bases; unmatched junction nucleotides: 12.